A single sample is the source of the 21 T cell receptor beta chains below, sequenced in a study of long-term antiretroviral therapy in people with HIV. The authors ran the immunoSEQ assay, v3.0, at survey level. The method was immunoSEQ multiplex PCR; TCRdb's version includes in-frame clones alone and lacks a portion of them. This table holds about 16,000 clones, roughly 75% found once. This specimen was unsorted PBMCs, taken 1.5 years before starting antiretroviral therapy. These receptors all stem from a woman aged 45-60 years with HIV.

The chain joins TRBV19 to TRBJ1-6; D not certain. Trimming pared 0 bases from V and 12 bases from J, leaving 9 bases between. Germline V gives CDR1 LNHDA, CDR2 SQIVND (reference sequence). The CDR3 spans 13 residues. The CDR3: CASSIDQSQPLHF. For the CDR3, the DNA is TGTGCCAGTAGTATAGATCAAAGCCAACCCCTCCACTTT.

V usage is TRBV30 and J usage is TRBJ2-6; no definite D call. Trimming removed 4 bases from V and 0 bases from J, with 7 bases in between. Germline values: CDR1 GTSNPN, CDR2 SVGIG (reference sequence). The length of the CDR3 is 14 residues. This chain's CDR3 is CAWTHGSGANVLTF. The CDR3 DNA reads as TGTGCCTGGACGCACGGCTCTGGGGCCAACGTCCTGACTTTC.

This clone has more than one count but fewer than ten. This chain connects TRBV7-7 to TRBJ2-1, with D possibly TRBD2 on 6 matching bases. Germline V gene lookup returns CDR1 SSHAT and CDR2 FNYEAQ (reference sequence). The CDR3 is made up of 16 amino acids. The ends were cut back, 3 bases at V and 5 bases at J, with 17 bases in the middle. CDR3 coding DNA: TGTGCCAGCAGCTTGTCGGAGGGTAGCGCCAACAATGAGCAGTTCTTC. The encoded protein is CASSLSEGSANNEQFF.

Only one count was recorded for this clone. This chain uses TRBV5-6 with TRBJ1-2; no clear D gene. CDR1 is SGHDT and CDR2 is YYEEEE in the germline V gene. V lost 6 bases and J 4 bases, leaving 10 bases between the germline ends. The CDR3 covers 12 residues. The DNA of the CDR3 is TGTGCCAGCACCTCGTTGACCTATGGCTACACCTTC. Encoded protein: CASTSLTYGYTF.

V usage is TRBV18 and J usage is TRBJ2-5; 9 bases agree with TRBD1. The CDR3 runs to 13 residues. CDR1 is KGHSH and CDR2 is LQKENI in the germline V gene. V dropped 6 bases and J dropped 4; count of bases not matched to a gene: 3. The CDR3 coding sequence is TGTGCCAGCTCTGGACAGGGGTCAGAGACCCAGTACTTC. Translating gives CASSGQGSETQYF.

The V call is TRBV6-1, the J call TRBJ2-7; D is possibly TRBD1 (5 bases). Germline assignment: CDR1 MNHNS and CDR2 SASEGT. This CDR3 spans 15 amino acids. Trimming took off 3 bases at V and 5 bases at J, with 17 bases between the two ends. DNA of the CDR3: TGTGCCAGCAGTGAGCCGGGCCTTAGGGGCAACGAGCAGTACGTC. It specifies CASSEPGLRGNEQYV.

This chain joins TRBV5-1 and TRBJ1-3; D is ambiguous. CDR1 SGHRS and CDR2 YFSETQ come from the germline V gene. The CDR3 totals 15 residues. V shed 4 bases and J shed 1 base, with 12 bases lying between them. The CDR3 sequence: CASSEEEGSGNTIYF. In DNA, the CDR3 is TGCGCCAGCAGCGAGGAAGAGGGATCTGGAAACACCATATATTTT.

A few counts support this clone. The chain couples TRBV2 to TRBJ1-5; TRBD1 aligns across 11 bases. The CDR3 has 15 amino acids. The V gene's germline CDR1 is SNHLY and CDR2 FYNNEI. Trimming removed 6 bases from V and 7 bases from J; junction bases left unmatched: 8. The CDR3 region has the DNA TGTGCCAGCAGGGCCGGGACAGGGGGAGAACAGCCCCAGCATTTT. Translated, it gives CASRAGTGGEQPQHF.

The V gene is TRBV2, the J gene TRBJ2-1; 8 nucleotides agree with TRBD1. This CDR3 is 12 amino acids long. Germline-derived CDR1 and CDR2 are SNHLY and FYNNEI. The CDR3 loop reads CGDGQGGNEQFF. The CDR3 bases are TGTGGAGATGGACAGGGTGGCAATGAGCAGTTCTTC. Using reference TRBV2 and TRBJ2-1 for the parts outside the CDR3, the full variable domain is EPEVTQTPSHQVTQMGQEVILRCVPISNHLYFYWYRQILGQKVEFLVSFYNNEISEKSEIFDDQFSVERPDGSNFTLKIRSTKLEDSAMYFCGDGQGGNEQFFGPGTRLTVL.

This clone has just a few counts. Here the CDR3 reads CASSLAQTINYGYTF. The CDR3 DNA reads as TGTGCCAGCAGCTTAGCTCAGACCATTAACTATGGCTACACCTTC. The chain has TRBV7-9 and TRBJ1-2; D remains ambiguous. Germline V gives CDR1 SEHNR, CDR2 FQNEAQ (reference sequence). The CDR3 runs 15 residues. Trimming cost V 0 bases and J 1 base, with 9 bases left between them.

The chain recombines TRBV14 with TRBJ1-6; 8 bases match TRBD1. Looked up from germline, CDR1 is SGHDN and CDR2 is FVKESK. Trimming took 4 bases from V and 2 from J; bases not matched to a gene: 4. The CDR3 has 16 residues. The DNA for the CDR3 is TGTGCCAGCAGCCCTGACAGGGGACCCTATAATTCACCCCTCCACTTT. This codes for CASSPDRGPYNSPLHF.

The chain is built from TRBV5-1 and TRBJ2-5, with a tentative D call TRBD2 (7 bases). The CDR3 is 14 residues long. Germline assignment: CDR1 SGHRS and CDR2 YFSETQ. Trimming removed 4 bases from V and 5 bases from J, with 15 bases in between. CDR3 DNA sequence: TGCGCCAGCAGCAACCGGGGGGCTGGGGAGACCCAGTACTTC. As protein: CASSNRGAGETQYF.

The rearrangement uses TRBV19 and TRBJ1-2; D gene ambiguous. The CDR3 loop spans 12 amino acids. Germline assignment: CDR1 LNHDA and CDR2 SQIVND (reference sequence). Here the CDR3 DNA reads TGTGCGCAGCTTACCACGAACTATGGCTACACCTTC. Translation: CAQLTTNYGYTF.

The chain links TRBV5-1 to TRBJ1-3, with 7 bases that match TRBD1. V gave up 5 bases and J gave up 14 bases; unmatched junction bases: 10. The CDR3 is 12 amino acids. From germline, CDR1 is SGHRS and CDR2 YFSETQ. In DNA form, the CDR3 reads TGCGCCAGCAGAGTGACAGGGAATATCCTATATTTT. This sequence encodes CASRVTGNILYF.

The chain joins TRBV20-1 to TRBJ2-5; D not resolved. Germline assignment: CDR1 DFQATT and CDR2 SNEGSKA (reference sequence). The CDR3 covers 11 residues. V dropped 7 bases and J dropped 0 bases, with 6 bases sitting between them. The CDR3 is CSGSDQETQYF. The CDR3 DNA sequence: TGCAGTGGGTCGGACCAAGAGACCCAGTACTTC.

The rearrangement links TRBV30 to TRBJ1-2, with TRBD1 matching over 7 bases. In germline, CDR1 is GTSNPN, CDR2 SVGIG (reference sequence). The junction had 10 bases not matched to a gene; V was cut back by 4 bases and J by 2 bases. CDR3 size: 15 residues. This CDR3 is CAWKLGDSLNYGYTF. The CDR3 bases are TGTGCCTGGAAACTCGGGGACAGCCTGAACTATGGCTACACCTTC.

This chain joins TRBV19 and TRBJ1-1; 7 positions match TRBD1. The CDR3 totals 14 residues. The germline V gene encodes CDR1 LNHDA and CDR2 SQIVND (reference sequence). The V gene end was trimmed by 6 bases and the J gene end by 8 bases; junction bases not matched to a gene: 12. The CDR3 DNA sequence: TGTGCCAGTAGGGAGGACAGGACCCTCTTAGAAGCTTTCTTT. It translates to CASREDRTLLEAFF.

This chain links TRBV30 with TRBJ1-6, with D perhaps TRBD1 (5 bases). The CDR3 is made up of 15 amino acids. In germline, CDR1 is GTSNPN, CDR2 SVGIG (reference sequence). V gave up 4 bases and J gave up 5 bases, with 15 bases separating them. Here the CDR3 DNA reads TGTGCCTGGACGTACCGGGGCCATAATAATTCACCCCTCCACTTT. Amino acid sequence: CAWTYRGHNNSPLHF. The full variable domain, its missing parts supplied by reference TRBV30 and TRBJ1-6, is SQTIHQWPATLVQPVGSPLSLECTVEGTSNPNLYWYRQAAGRGLQLLFYSVGIGQISSEVPQNLSASRPQDRQFILSSKKLLLSDSGFYLCAWTYRGHNNSPLHFGNGTRLTVT.

This clone was recorded a few times. This rearrangement joins TRBV5-5 to TRBJ1-5; 7 bases are a match to TRBD1. This CDR3 spans 11 amino acids. J gave up 16 bases and V 0 bases, and 4 bases lay outside the gene matches. The germline CDR1 and CDR2 sequences are SGHKS and YYEKEE (reference sequence). CDR3 sequence reads: CASSLGQGEHF. In DNA form, the CDR3 reads TGTGCCAGCAGCTTGGGACAGGGTGAACATTTT. Variable domain in full (rest from reference TRBV5-5 and TRBJ1-5): DAGVTQSPTHLIKTRGQQVTLRCSPISGHKSVSWYQQVLGQGPQFIFQYYEKEERGRGNFPDRFSARQFPNYSSELNVNALLLGDSALYLCASSLGQGEHFGDGTRLSIL.

The chain has TRBV10-2 and TRBJ2-3, with D perhaps TRBD2 (5 bases). With 8 bases removed from V and 6 bases from J, the gap between germline ends came to 18 bases. The CDR3 runs 14 residues. Germline values: CDR1 WSHSY, CDR2 SAAADI. CDR3 sequence (DNA): TGCGCCAGCGGAGGCGAATTCCGCCCGGATACGCAGTATTTT. Translating it yields CASGGEFRPDTQYF.

The gene calls are TRBV7-9 and TRBJ2-7; TRBD1 aligns across 12 bases. Trimming at V came to 6 bases and at J to 4 bases, leaving 4 bases not matched to a gene. Per the germline V gene, CDR1 is SEHNR and CDR2 is FQNEAQ (reference sequence). The CDR3 loop spans 14 amino acids. The CDR3 nucleotides read TGTGCCAGCAGACCGGGACAGGGGGCGTACGAGCAGTACTTC. It is translated as CASRPGQGAYEQYF.